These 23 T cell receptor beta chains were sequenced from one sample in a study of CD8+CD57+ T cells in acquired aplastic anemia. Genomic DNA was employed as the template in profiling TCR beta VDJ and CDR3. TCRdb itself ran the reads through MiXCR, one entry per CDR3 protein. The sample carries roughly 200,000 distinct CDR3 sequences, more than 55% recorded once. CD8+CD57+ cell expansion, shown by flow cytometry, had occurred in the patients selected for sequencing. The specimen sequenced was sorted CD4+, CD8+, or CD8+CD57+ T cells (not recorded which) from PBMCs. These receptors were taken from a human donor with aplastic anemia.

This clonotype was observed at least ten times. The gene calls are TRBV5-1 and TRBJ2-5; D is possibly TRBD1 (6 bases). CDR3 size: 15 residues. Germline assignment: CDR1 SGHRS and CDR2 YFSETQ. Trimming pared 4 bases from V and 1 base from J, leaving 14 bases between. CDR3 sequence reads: CASSRAPGVQETQYF. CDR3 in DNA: TGCGCCAGCAGCAGGGCCCCAGGGGTCCAAGAGACCCAGTACTTC. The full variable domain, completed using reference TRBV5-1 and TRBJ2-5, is KAGVTQTPRYLIKTRGQQVTLSCSPISGHRSVSWYQQTPGQGLQFLFEYFSETQRNKGNFPGRFSGRQFSNSRSEMNVSTLELGDSALYLCASSRAPGVQETQYFGPGTRLLVL.

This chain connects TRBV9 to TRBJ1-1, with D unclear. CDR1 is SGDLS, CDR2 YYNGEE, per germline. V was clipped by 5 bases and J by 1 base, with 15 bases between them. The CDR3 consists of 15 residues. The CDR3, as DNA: TGTGCCAGCAGTTTAGGTGCGGGATCGAACACTGAAGCTTTCTTT. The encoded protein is CASSLGAGSNTEAFF.

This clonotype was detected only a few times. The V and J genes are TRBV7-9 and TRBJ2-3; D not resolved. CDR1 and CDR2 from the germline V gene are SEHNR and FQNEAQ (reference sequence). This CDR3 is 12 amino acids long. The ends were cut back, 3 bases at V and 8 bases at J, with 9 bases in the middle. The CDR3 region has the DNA TGTGCCAGCAGCTTGGACCTTCGTACGCAGTATTTT. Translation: CASSLDLRTQYF. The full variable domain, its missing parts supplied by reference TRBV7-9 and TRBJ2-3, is DTGVSQNPRHKITKRGQNVTFRCDPISEHNRLYWYRQTLGQGPEFLTYFQNEAQLEKSRLLSDRFSAERPKGSFSTLEIQRTEQGDSAMYLCASSLDLRTQYFGPGTRLTVL.

CDR3 protein: CATSRAAAGMANYGYTF. The CDR3 DNA reads as TGTGCCACCAGCAGAGCCGCCGCAGGGATGGCTAACTATGGCTACACCTTC. This rearrangement joins TRBV15 to TRBJ1-2; D may be TRBD1 (5 bases). The germline CDR1 and CDR2 sequences are LNHNV and YYDKDF (reference sequence). V lost 1 base and J lost 0, with 15 bases in between. The CDR3 extends over 17 amino acids.

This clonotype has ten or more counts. DNA of the CDR3: TGTGCCAGCAGCTTCCGTCACGATACGCAGTATTTT. Translated, it gives CASSFRHDTQYF. The genes are TRBV7-9 and TRBJ2-3; D uncertain. The CDR3 is 12 residues long. In germline, CDR1 is SEHNR, CDR2 FQNEAQ (reference sequence). Trimming pared 3 bases from V and 6 bases from J, leaving 7 bases between.

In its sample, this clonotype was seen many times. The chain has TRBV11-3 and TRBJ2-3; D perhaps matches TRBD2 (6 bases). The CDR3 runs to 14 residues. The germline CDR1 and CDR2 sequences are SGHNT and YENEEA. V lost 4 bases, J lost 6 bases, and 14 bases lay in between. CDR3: CASSSGLGEDTQYF. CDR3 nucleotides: TGTGCCAGCAGCTCGGGACTTGGGGAGGATACGCAGTATTTT.

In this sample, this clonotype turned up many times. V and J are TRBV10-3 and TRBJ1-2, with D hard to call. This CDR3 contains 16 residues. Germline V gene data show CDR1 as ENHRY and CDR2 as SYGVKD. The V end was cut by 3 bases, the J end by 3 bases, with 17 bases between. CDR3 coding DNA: TGTGCCATCAGTGATCCCGACACCGGTCTCCACTATGGCTACACCTTC. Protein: CAISDPDTGLHYGYTF.

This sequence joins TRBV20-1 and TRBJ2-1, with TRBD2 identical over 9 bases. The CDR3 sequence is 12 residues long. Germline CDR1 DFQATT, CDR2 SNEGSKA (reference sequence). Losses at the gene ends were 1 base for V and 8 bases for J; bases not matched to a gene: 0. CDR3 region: CSARGLADEQFF. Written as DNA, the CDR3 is TGCAGTGCTAGAGGACTAGCGGATGAGCAGTTCTTC.

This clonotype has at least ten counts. This chain's CDR3 is CASSRSGGSYEQYF. The CDR3 nucleotides are TGTGCCAGCAGTCGAAGCGGGGGCTCCTACGAGCAGTACTTC. The chain employs TRBV9 and TRBJ2-7; TRBD2 matches at 8 bases. CDR3 length: 14 amino acids. CDR1 SGDLS and CDR2 YYNGEE come from the germline V gene. V was clipped by 5 bases and J by 0 bases; unmatched bases: 4.

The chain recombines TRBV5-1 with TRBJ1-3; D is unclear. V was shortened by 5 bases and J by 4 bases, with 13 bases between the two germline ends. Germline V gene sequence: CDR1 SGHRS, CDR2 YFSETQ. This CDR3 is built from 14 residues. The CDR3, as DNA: TGCGCCAGCAGTGGGTCCAACTCGGGAAACACCATATATTTT. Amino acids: CASSGSNSGNTIYF.

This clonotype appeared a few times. CDR3 nucleotides: TGTGCCAGTAGTAAGGGTCCGACCCAAGAGACCCAGTACTTC. This sequence encodes CASSKGPTQETQYF. J is TRBJ2-5 and V is TRBV19; D uncertain. The CDR3 length is 14 residues. From germline, CDR1 is LNHDA and CDR2 SQIVND (reference sequence). V lost 4 bases and J 1 base, leaving 10 bases between the germline ends.

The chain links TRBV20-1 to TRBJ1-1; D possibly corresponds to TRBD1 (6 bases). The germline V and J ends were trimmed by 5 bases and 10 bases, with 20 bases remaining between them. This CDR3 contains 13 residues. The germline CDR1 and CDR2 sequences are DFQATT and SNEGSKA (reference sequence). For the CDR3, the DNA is TGCAGTGCTGGAGCCCCGGACAGCTCGGGAGCTTTCTTT. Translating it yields CSAGAPDSSGAFF.

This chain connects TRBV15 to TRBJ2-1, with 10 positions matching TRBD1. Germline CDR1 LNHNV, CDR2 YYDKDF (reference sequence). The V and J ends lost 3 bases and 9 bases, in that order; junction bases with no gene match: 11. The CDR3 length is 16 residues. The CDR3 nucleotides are TGTGCCACCAGCAGCTCCAGGTCGGGACAGGGGCTTGAGCAGTTCTTC. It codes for CATSSSRSGQGLEQFF.

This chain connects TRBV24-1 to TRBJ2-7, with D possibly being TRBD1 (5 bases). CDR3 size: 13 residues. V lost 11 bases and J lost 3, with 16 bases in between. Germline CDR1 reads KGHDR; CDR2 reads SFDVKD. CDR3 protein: CAISQGSDYEQYF. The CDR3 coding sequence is TGTGCCATCTCCCAGGGATCGGACTACGAGCAGTACTTC.

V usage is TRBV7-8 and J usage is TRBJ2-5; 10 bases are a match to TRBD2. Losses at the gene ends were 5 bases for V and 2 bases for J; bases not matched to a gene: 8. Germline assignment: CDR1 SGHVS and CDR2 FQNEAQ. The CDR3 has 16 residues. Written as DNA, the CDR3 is TGTGCCAGCAGCCCAACTAGCGGGGCGGAGCAAGAGACCCAGTACTTC. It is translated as CASSPTSGAEQETQYF.

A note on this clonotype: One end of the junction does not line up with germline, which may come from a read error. CDR3 in DNA: TGTGCCAGCAGTTTGATAGCGGGGGGCTACAATGAGCAGCTCTTC. It yields the protein CASSLIAGGYNEQLF. This chain uses TRBV12-3 or TRBV12-4 with TRBJ2-1; 10 nucleotides line up with TRBD2. The CDR3 consists of 15 residues.

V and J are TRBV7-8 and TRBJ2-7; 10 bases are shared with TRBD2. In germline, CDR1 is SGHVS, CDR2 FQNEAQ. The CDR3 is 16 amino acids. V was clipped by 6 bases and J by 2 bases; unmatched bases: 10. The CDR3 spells CASSPSSGLAAYEQYF. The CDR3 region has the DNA TGTGCCAGCAGTCCCTCATCCGGACTAGCGGCCTACGAGCAGTACTTC.

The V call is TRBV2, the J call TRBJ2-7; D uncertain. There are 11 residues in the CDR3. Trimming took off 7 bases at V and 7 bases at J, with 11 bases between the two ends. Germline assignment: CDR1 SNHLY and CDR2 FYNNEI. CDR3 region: CASTRSWEQYF. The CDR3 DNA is TGTGCCAGCACACGGTCATGGGAGCAGTACTTC. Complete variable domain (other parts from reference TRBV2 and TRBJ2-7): EPEVTQTPSHQVTQMGQEVILRCVPISNHLYFYWYRQILGQKVEFLVSFYNNEISEKSEIFDDQFSVERPDGSNFTLKIRSTKLEDSAMYFCASTRSWEQYFGPGTRLTVT.

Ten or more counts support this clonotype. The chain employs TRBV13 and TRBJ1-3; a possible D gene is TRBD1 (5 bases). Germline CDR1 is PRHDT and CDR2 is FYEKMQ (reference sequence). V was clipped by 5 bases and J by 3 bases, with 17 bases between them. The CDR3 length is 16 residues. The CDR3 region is CASSPMTWGGGNTIYF. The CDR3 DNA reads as TGTGCCAGCAGCCCAATGACGTGGGGCGGTGGAAACACCATATATTTT.

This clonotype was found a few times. CDR3 coding DNA: TGTGCCACCAGCAGAGATCCCGCGGGACTAGTCCACGAGCAGTACTTC. It is translated as CATSRDPAGLVHEQYF. This sequence joins TRBV15 and TRBJ2-7; 8 bases align to TRBD2. The CDR3 consists of 16 residues. Germline CDR1 LNHNV, CDR2 YYDKDF (reference sequence). Germline trimming cut 0 bases from V and 5 bases from J; bases unmatched to any gene: 9.

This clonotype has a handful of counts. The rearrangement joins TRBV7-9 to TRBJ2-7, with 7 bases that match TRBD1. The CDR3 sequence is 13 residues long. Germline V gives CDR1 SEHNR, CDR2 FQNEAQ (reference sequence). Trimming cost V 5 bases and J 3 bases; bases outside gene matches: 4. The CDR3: CASSPTGVYEQYF. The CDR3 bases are TGTGCCAGCAGCCCCACAGGGGTCTACGAGCAGTACTTC.

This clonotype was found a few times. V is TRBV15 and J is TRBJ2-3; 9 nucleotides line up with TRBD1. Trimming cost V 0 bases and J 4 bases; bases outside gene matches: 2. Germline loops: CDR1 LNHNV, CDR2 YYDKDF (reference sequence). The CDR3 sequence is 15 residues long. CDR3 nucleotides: TGTGCCACCAGCAGAGATACAGGGGGCGCAGATACGCAGTATTTT. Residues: CATSRDTGGADTQYF.

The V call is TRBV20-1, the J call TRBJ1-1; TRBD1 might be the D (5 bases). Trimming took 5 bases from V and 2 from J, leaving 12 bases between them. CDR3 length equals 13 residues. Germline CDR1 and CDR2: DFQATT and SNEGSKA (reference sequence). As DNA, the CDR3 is TGCAGTGCTGGGGGGGGAGGTAACACTGAAGCTTTCTTT. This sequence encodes CSAGGGGNTEAFF.